This TCR beta chain was identified during a study of blood T cell repertoires in COVID-19. Original processing notes: It was from reference gene primer amplification that nucleated cell counts were estimated. Using immunoSEQ multiplex PCR, the repertoire was profiled, and TCRdb retains in-frame clones only, with some absent. The V and J calls and the clone size are those of that table, but D and trimming were determined from the DNA. The sample carries about 280,000 clones, around nine tenths recorded once. Per the germline V gene, CDR1 is MGHRA and CDR2 is YSYEKL. Trimming stripped 1 base from V and 5 bases from J, with 9 bases between. The CDR3 has 14 residues.

Material for sequencing was peripheral blood. This TCR was sampled from a middle-aged man with acute or convalescent COVID-19. This chain joins TRBV4-1 and TRBJ2-1, with D possibly TRBD1 on 6 matching bases. The DNA for the CDR3 is TGCGCCAGCAGCCAAGGGGACAACAACAATGAGCAGTTCTTC. Amino acid sequence: CASSQGDNNNEQFF.